A selection of T cell receptor beta chains follows, all from one sample in a study of shared clonotypes between healthy human individuals. TCRdb's copy holds only in-frame clones and misses some; the assay was immunoSEQ multiplex PCR. Of around 940,000 clones listed, more than 75% were seen once; the top ten hold approximately 1.5%. Sequenced input: memory CD4+ T cells sorted from blood. The receptor source for this set is a man aged 18 to 29 in good health. CDR3s include the opening cysteine and the closing phenylalanine or tryptophan. Each record gives: V gene, clone size, D gene, J gene, CDR3 length, CDR3 DNA, CDR3 protein. D genes are given only for firm matches. The size field is filled for only some rows; it gives once, few, many or a size class.

V gene: TRBV6-1
clone size: -
D gene: TRBD1
J gene: TRBJ1-1
CDR3 length: 15
CDR3 DNA: TGTGCCAGCAGTGAAATGGGACAGGGCCTGACTGAAGCTTTCTTT
CDR3 protein: CASSEMGQGLTEAFF

V gene: TRBV5-4
clone size: -
D gene: -
J gene: TRBJ2-7
CDR3 length: 15
CDR3 DNA: TGTGCCTGGGGCAAGGGTATGACGGACACCTACGAGCAGTACTTC
CDR3 protein: CAWGKGMTDTYEQYF

V gene: TRBV30
clone size: -
D gene: -
J gene: TRBJ2-6
CDR3 length: 13
CDR3 DNA: TGTGCCTGGAGCCCACAAGGGGCCAACGTCCTGACTTTC
CDR3 protein: CAWSPQGANVLTF

V gene: TRBV4-3
clone size: -
D gene: -
J gene: TRBJ2-6
CDR3 length: 18
CDR3 DNA: TGCGCCAGCAGCCAAGGTGCAGGGGTGTTAACTGGGGCCAACGTCCTGACTTTC
CDR3 protein: CASSQGAGVLTGANVLTF

V gene: TRBV6-6
clone size: -
D gene: TRBD2
J gene: TRBJ2-2
CDR3 length: 14
CDR3 DNA: TGTGCCACCCGCCCGGCGGGAGGCACCGGGGAGCTGTTTTTT
CDR3 protein: CATRPAGGTGELFF

V gene: TRBV7-2
clone size: -
D gene: TRBD2
J gene: TRBJ2-5
CDR3 length: 14
CDR3 DNA: TGTGCCAGCAGCTCCCAGCGGGAGAAAAAGACCCAGTACTTC
CDR3 protein: CASSSQREKKTQYF

V gene: TRBV4-1
clone size: few
D gene: TRBD1
J gene: TRBJ1-2
CDR3 length: 17
CDR3 DNA: TGCGCCAGCAGCCAGCTACAGGGGGCAGGGGGCCCCTATGGCTACACCTTC
CDR3 protein: CASSQLQGAGGPYGYTF

V gene: TRBV5-6
clone size: few
D gene: -
J gene: TRBJ1-1
CDR3 length: 14
CDR3 DNA: TGTGCCAGCAGTCGGAACTCGGGCAGAAATGAAGCTTTCTTT
CDR3 protein: CASSRNSGRNEAFF

V gene: TRBV5-1
clone size: -
D gene: -
J gene: TRBJ1-3
CDR3 length: 15
CDR3 DNA: TGCGCCAGCAGCTTGGCCACACCACCAGGAAACACCATATATTTT
CDR3 protein: CASSLATPPGNTIYF

V gene: TRBV19
clone size: -
D gene: TRBD1
J gene: TRBJ2-3
CDR3 length: 13
CDR3 DNA: TGTGCCAGTAGTGTAACAGGGGCAGATACGCAGTATTTT
CDR3 protein: CASSVTGADTQYF

V gene: TRBV7-9
clone size: -
D gene: -
J gene: TRBJ1-2
CDR3 length: 15
CDR3 DNA: TGTGCCAGCAGCTTGTTCCCGACAGTCCCATATGGCTACACCTTC
CDR3 protein: CASSLFPTVPYGYTF

V gene: TRBV30
clone size: -
D gene: -
J gene: TRBJ2-7
CDR3 length: 15
CDR3 DNA: TGTGCCTGGAGTGTAAATGGACCGCGAACCTACGAGCAGTACTTC
CDR3 protein: CAWSVNGPRTYEQYF

V gene: TRBV5-1
clone size: -
D gene: TRBD2
J gene: TRBJ2-7
CDR3 length: 14
CDR3 DNA: TGCGCCAGCAGCTTGGCCGGGGGGAACTACGAGCAGTACTTC
CDR3 protein: CASSLAGGNYEQYF

V gene: TRBV18
clone size: -
D gene: TRBD1
J gene: TRBJ2-7
CDR3 length: 15
CDR3 DNA: TGTGCCAGCTCGCAAACCGGGACAGGGGGGTACGAGCAGTACTTC
CDR3 protein: CASSQTGTGGYEQYF

V gene: TRBV5-6
clone size: -
D gene: TRBD1
J gene: TRBJ2-1
CDR3 length: 14
CDR3 DNA: TGTGCCAGCAGCATCGGACAGGCCTACAATGAGCAGTTCTTC
CDR3 protein: CASSIGQAYNEQFF

V gene: TRBV4-1
clone size: -
D gene: TRBD1
J gene: TRBJ1-2
CDR3 length: 14
CDR3 DNA: TGCGCCAGCAGCCAACCAGGACAGGGCAGGGGCTACACCTTC
CDR3 protein: CASSQPGQGRGYTF

V gene: TRBV6-5
clone size: many
D gene: -
J gene: TRBJ2-6
CDR3 length: 15
CDR3 DNA: TGTGCCAGCAGTTACGTCCGATCTGGGGCCAACGTCCTGACTTTC
CDR3 protein: CASSYVRSGANVLTF

V gene: TRBV7-9
clone size: -
D gene: -
J gene: TRBJ2-5
CDR3 length: 17
CDR3 DNA: TGTGCCAGCAGCTTAAATTATGGGGTAACAACTAAAGAGACCCAGTACTTC
CDR3 protein: CASSLNYGVTTKETQYF

V gene: TRBV15
clone size: many
D gene: -
J gene: TRBJ2-1
CDR3 length: 16
CDR3 DNA: TGTGCCACCAGCAGAGAGCGGGACATCGGCAACAAGGAGCAGTTCTTC
CDR3 protein: CATSRERDIGNKEQFF

V gene: TRBV29-1
clone size: once
D gene: -
J gene: TRBJ2-3
CDR3 length: 10
CDR3 DNA: TGCAGCGTGGGGACAGATACGCAGTATTTT
CDR3 protein: CSVGTDTQYF

V gene: TRBV6-6
clone size: few
D gene: TRBD1
J gene: TRBJ1-4
CDR3 length: 14
CDR3 DNA: TGTGCCAGCAGTGGGGACAGGGGTAATGAAAAACTGTTTTTT
CDR3 protein: CASSGDRGNEKLFF

V gene: TRBV6-5
clone size: -
D gene: -
J gene: TRBJ1-3
CDR3 length: 15
CDR3 DNA: TGTGCCAGCAGTTACTCGACCTTGGGTGGTAGTACCATATATTTT
CDR3 protein: CASSYSTLGGSTIYF

V gene: TRBV18
clone size: -
D gene: TRBD1
J gene: TRBJ2-7
CDR3 length: 14
CDR3 DNA: TGTGCCAGCTCACCACAGGGACAGGGCTACGAGCAGTACTTC
CDR3 protein: CASSPQGQGYEQYF

V gene: TRBV5-1
clone size: -
D gene: TRBD1
J gene: TRBJ2-5
CDR3 length: 16
CDR3 DNA: TGCGCCAGCAGCTTGGGTGGACAGGGACCTGGGGAGACCCAGTACTTC
CDR3 protein: CASSLGGQGPGETQYF

V gene: TRBV5-4
clone size: -
D gene: -
J gene: TRBJ1-4
CDR3 length: 15
CDR3 DNA: TGTGCCAGCAGCTTGGGTGGGGGCCTGGATGAAAAACTGTTTTTT
CDR3 protein: CASSLGGGLDEKLFF

V gene: TRBV28
clone size: few
D gene: -
J gene: TRBJ1-5
CDR3 length: 12
CDR3 DNA: TGTGCCAGCAGTCCCCCCCCAGCACCCCAGCATTTT
CDR3 protein: CASSPPPAPQHF

V gene: TRBV10-2
clone size: -
D gene: -
J gene: TRBJ1-2
CDR3 length: 15
CDR3 DNA: TGCGCCAGCAGGATGACAGCCGGCGGACACTATGGCTACACCTTC
CDR3 protein: CASRMTAGGHYGYTF

V gene: TRBV4-1
clone size: -
D gene: -
J gene: TRBJ2-3
CDR3 length: 16
CDR3 DNA: TGCGCCAGCAGCCATATCGGCGGGAAAGGAACAGATACGCAGTATTTT
CDR3 protein: CASSHIGGKGTDTQYF

V gene: TRBV19
clone size: -
D gene: TRBD1
J gene: TRBJ1-1
CDR3 length: 14
CDR3 DNA: TGTGCCAGCTCGCGGACAGGGCTGAACACTGAAGCTTTCTTT
CDR3 protein: CASSRTGLNTEAFF

V gene: TRBV5-1
clone size: -
D gene: -
J gene: TRBJ1-4
CDR3 length: 15
CDR3 DNA: TGCGCCAGCACCCAAGCTCCCGGATTCAATGAAAAACTGTTTTTT
CDR3 protein: CASTQAPGFNEKLFF

V gene: TRBV6-6
clone size: -
D gene: TRBD2
J gene: TRBJ2-3
CDR3 length: 14
CDR3 DNA: TGTGCCAGCAGTAAGGGGACTAGCAGGGATACGCAGTATTTT
CDR3 protein: CASSKGTSRDTQYF

V gene: TRBV7-6
clone size: -
D gene: -
J gene: TRBJ2-3
CDR3 length: 14
CDR3 DNA: TGTGCCAGCAGCTTAGGAAGAATCACAGATACGCAGTATTTT
CDR3 protein: CASSLGRITDTQYF

V gene: TRBV5-1
clone size: -
D gene: TRBD1
J gene: TRBJ2-7
CDR3 length: 14
CDR3 DNA: TGCGCCAGCAGGACCGGGACAGGGCCCCACGAGCAGTACTTC
CDR3 protein: CASRTGTGPHEQYF

V gene: TRBV5-1
clone size: -
D gene: TRBD2
J gene: TRBJ2-1
CDR3 length: 15
CDR3 DNA: TGCGCCAGCAGCCTGCTAGCGGGGGGGCACAATGAGCAGTTCTTC
CDR3 protein: CASSLLAGGHNEQFF

V gene: TRBV10-1
clone size: -
D gene: TRBD1
J gene: TRBJ2-7
CDR3 length: 13
CDR3 DNA: TGCGCCAGCAGTAAGGACAGGAAGTCCGAGCAGTACTTC
CDR3 protein: CASSKDRKSEQYF

V gene: TRBV11-2
clone size: -
D gene: TRBD2
J gene: TRBJ2-1
CDR3 length: 16
CDR3 DNA: TGTGCCAGCAGCTTATTAAGCGGGGGGGCCCGCAATGAGCAGTTCTTC
CDR3 protein: CASSLLSGGARNEQFF

V gene: TRBV28
clone size: once
D gene: -
J gene: TRBJ1-5
CDR3 length: 17
CDR3 DNA: TGTGCCAGCAGCCTGGGAAGACGGGGACCTAGCAATCAGCCCCAGCATTTT
CDR3 protein: CASSLGRRGPSNQPQHF

V gene: TRBV28
clone size: few
D gene: -
J gene: TRBJ2-7
CDR3 length: 16
CDR3 DNA: TGTGCCAGCAGTTTGAATGCGGCCAATGAAGTCTTTAAGCAGTACTTC
CDR3 protein: CASSLNAANEVFKQYF

V gene: TRBV5-6
clone size: -
D gene: -
J gene: TRBJ2-4
CDR3 length: 16
CDR3 DNA: TGTGCCAGCAGCCCAAGACCGGAGCGAGCCAAAAACATTCAGTACTTC
CDR3 protein: CASSPRPERAKNIQYF

V gene: TRBV9
clone size: -
D gene: -
J gene: TRBJ1-1
CDR3 length: 11
CDR3 DNA: TGTGCCAGCAGCGTAGGGGGAGAAGCTTTCTTT
CDR3 protein: CASSVGGEAFF

V gene: TRBV6-5
clone size: -
D gene: TRBD1
J gene: TRBJ2-7
CDR3 length: 14
CDR3 DNA: TGTGCCAGAAATAACAGGGGATTGTCCTACGAGCAGTACTTC
CDR3 protein: CARNNRGLSYEQYF

V gene: TRBV6-5
clone size: few
D gene: -
J gene: TRBJ1-1
CDR3 length: 13
CDR3 DNA: TGTGCCAGCAGCCGCATGCGGGGAACTGAAGCTTTCTTT
CDR3 protein: CASSRMRGTEAFF

V gene: TRBV7-2
clone size: -
D gene: -
J gene: TRBJ2-4
CDR3 length: 15
CDR3 DNA: TGTGCCAGCAGCTTAAACCCGGTGATTGGCAACATTCAGTACTTC
CDR3 protein: CASSLNPVIGNIQYF

V gene: TRBV30
clone size: few
D gene: -
J gene: TRBJ2-7
CDR3 length: 15
CDR3 DNA: TGTGCCTGGAGTGTACGAAGCGGACCTACCTACGAGCAGTACTTC
CDR3 protein: CAWSVRSGPTYEQYF

V gene: TRBV28
clone size: -
D gene: -
J gene: TRBJ2-7
CDR3 length: 13
CDR3 DNA: TGTGCCAGCACCCCCGGACAGAGCTACGAGCAGTACTTC
CDR3 protein: CASTPGQSYEQYF

V gene: TRBV9
clone size: -
D gene: -
J gene: TRBJ2-3
CDR3 length: 14
CDR3 DNA: TGTGCCAGCAGCGTAAGCCCTAGCACAGATACGCAGTATTTT
CDR3 protein: CASSVSPSTDTQYF

V gene: TRBV19
clone size: -
D gene: -
J gene: TRBJ2-7
CDR3 length: 14
CDR3 DNA: TGTGCCAGTAGTATAGCAAGGGGATCCTACGAGCAGTACTTC
CDR3 protein: CASSIARGSYEQYF

V gene: TRBV28
clone size: few
D gene: TRBD1
J gene: TRBJ1-3
CDR3 length: 14
CDR3 DNA: TGTGCCAGCAGTCTCCTGACAGGGCAGAACACCATATATTTT
CDR3 protein: CASSLLTGQNTIYF

V gene: TRBV28
clone size: -
D gene: -
J gene: TRBJ2-7
CDR3 length: 15
CDR3 DNA: TGTGCCAGCAGCTCCTCTCGAGGTCTTCCCTACGAGCAGTACTTC
CDR3 protein: CASSSSRGLPYEQYF

V gene: TRBV5-1
clone size: -
D gene: -
J gene: TRBJ2-2
CDR3 length: 15
CDR3 DNA: TGCGCCAGCCGGAAGGACACTTCGAACACCGGGGAGCTGTTTTTT
CDR3 protein: CASRKDTSNTGELFF

V gene: TRBV10-3
clone size: -
D gene: TRBD1
J gene: TRBJ2-7
CDR3 length: 15
CDR3 DNA: TGTGCCATCAGCTGGCGGACAGGCCAGAACTACGAGCAGTACTTC
CDR3 protein: CAISWRTGQNYEQYF

V gene: TRBV2
clone size: -
D gene: TRBD1
J gene: TRBJ2-6
CDR3 length: 16
CDR3 DNA: TGTGCCAGCGTAGGACAGGGGGCGCTTGGGGCCAACGTCCTGACTTTC
CDR3 protein: CASVGQGALGANVLTF

V gene: TRBV19
clone size: -
D gene: TRBD2
J gene: TRBJ2-4
CDR3 length: 15
CDR3 DNA: TGTGCCAGTAGTAGCGGGGGGCTAGCCAAAAACATTCAGTACTTC
CDR3 protein: CASSSGGLAKNIQYF

V gene: TRBV6-5
clone size: -
D gene: -
J gene: TRBJ1-1
CDR3 length: 15
CDR3 DNA: TGTGCCAGCAGTCAACTGGACGGACTGAACACTGAAGCTTTCTTT
CDR3 protein: CASSQLDGLNTEAFF

V gene: TRBV25-1
clone size: -
D gene: TRBD1
J gene: TRBJ2-7
CDR3 length: 16
CDR3 DNA: TGTGCCAGCGGGGGACAGGGGTTCATCGGCTCCTACGAGCAGTACTTC
CDR3 protein: CASGGQGFIGSYEQYF

V gene: TRBV7-2
clone size: few
D gene: TRBD2
J gene: TRBJ2-2
CDR3 length: 16
CDR3 DNA: TGTGCCAGCAGCTTAGATCTAGCGGGAGGGCCCGGGGAGCTGTTTTTT
CDR3 protein: CASSLDLAGGPGELFF

V gene: TRBV18
clone size: -
D gene: TRBD1
J gene: TRBJ2-7
CDR3 length: 16
CDR3 DNA: TGTGCCAGCTCACTAACAGGGGGCGGCATCTCCTACGAGCAGTACTTC
CDR3 protein: CASSLTGGGISYEQYF

V gene: TRBV6-5
clone size: -
D gene: -
J gene: TRBJ1-2
CDR3 length: 14
CDR3 DNA: TGTGCCAGCAGTTATTCCTCAGGCGCCTATGGCTACACCTTC
CDR3 protein: CASSYSSGAYGYTF

V gene: TRBV12-5
clone size: few
D gene: -
J gene: TRBJ1-1
CDR3 length: 13
CDR3 DNA: TGTGCTAGTGCCCTACAAGAGAACACTGAAGCTTTCTTT
CDR3 protein: CASALQENTEAFF

V gene: TRBV10-1
clone size: once
D gene: -
J gene: TRBJ2-1
CDR3 length: 12
CDR3 DNA: TGCGCCAGCAGTGGTGGGTGGAATGAGCAGTTCTTC
CDR3 protein: CASSGGWNEQFF